Sequencing of this TCR beta chain was carried out in a study of T cells of healthy individuals. With 5 bases removed from V and 6 bases from J, the gap between germline ends came to 11 bases. Germline loops: CDR1 SEHNR, CDR2 FQNEAQ (reference sequence). CDR3 length equals 13 residues. TCRdb reanalysed the 5' RACE reads using MiXCR and keeps one entry per CDR3 protein. The data show approximately 52,000 distinct CDR3 sequences, roughly 15% seen once. This TCR came from a human donor in good health. The chain is built from TRBV7-9 and TRBJ1-5, with a weak D call TRBD1 (6 bases). The CDR3 protein is CASSGEGGQPQHF. The CDR3 DNA reads as TGTGCCAGCAGCGGAGAGGGGGGTCAGCCCCAGCATTTT.